The T cell receptor beta chain described here comes from a study of blood T cells in healthy people across ages. This CDR3 spans 13 amino acids. V was trimmed by 1 base and J by 6 bases, leaving 7 bases between them. Germline V gives CDR1 SGHTA, CDR2 FQGNSA. It was with a sample-barcoded 5' primer and a J-beta primer mix that a second PCR of roughly 7 to 12 cycles was run. Each of the cDNA molecules was tagged by a template-switch adaptor with 12 random nucleotides. TCRdb reprocessed the 5' RACE reads with MiXCR, giving one entry per CDR3 protein. Of around 990,000 distinct CDR3 sequences listed, 30% to 40% are singletons. Overall study findings and caveats: Higher diversity, along with more naive CD4+ cells, distinguished long-lived donors from aged donors. Significant beta diversity loss was already apparent by age roughly 43, declining roughly linearly.

Turning to this clonotype: Its matching antigen is unknown.

Each sample provided at least 6 micrograms of extracted total RNA. What was sequenced was blood. This clonotype was sampled from a man younger than 35 in good health. V usage is TRBV7-2 and J usage is TRBJ1-5; unclear D gene. CDR3 nucleotide sequence: TGTGCCAGCAGCTTAGTTGTGGGTCAGCCCCAGCATTTT. It yields the protein CASSLVVGQPQHF.